Listed below are T cell receptor beta chains from one sample, sequenced in a study of cytomegalovirus exposure and HLA in healthy donors. Clones were sequenced by immunoSEQ multiplex PCR, and TCRdb holds only the in-frame ones, with some missing. The sample has around 71,000 clones, about two thirds seen once; the top ten hold approximately 5.7%. Sample: PBMCs. The origin of the receptors is a man aged 25 to 45 in good health and CMV-seropositive. Each CDR3 is given with its conserved first and last residue. A D gene is named only where the DNA matches it firmly. Rows give clone size only sometimes, using once, few, many, or a class for an expanded clone.

j_gene	len	v_gene	d_gene	abundance	CDR3aa	CDR3nt
TRBJ2-7	15	TRBV25-1	TRBD2	-	CASSEHGGANYEQYF	TGTGCCAGCAGTGAACACGGGGGGGCCAACTACGAGCAGTACTTC
TRBJ2-3	16	TRBV28	-	-	CASSPLAGAFTDTQYF	TGTGCCAGCAGCCCTCTTGCGGGGGCCTTCACAGATACGCAGTATTTT
TRBJ1-3	15	TRBV5-6	-	few	CASSDAGAIGNTIYF	TGTGCCAGCAGCGATGCAGGGGCTATAGGAAACACCATATATTTT
TRBJ2-5	16	TRBV28	-	-	CASSPYFAGRQETQYF	TGTGCCAGCAGTCCCTACTTTGCCGGGAGACAAGAGACCCAGTACTTC
TRBJ2-2	14	TRBV10-3	TRBD2	-	CAIRGREMTGELFF	TGTGCCATCAGAGGGCGGGAGATGACCGGGGAGCTGTTTTTT
TRBJ2-1	12	TRBV28	-	-	CASSLEYNEQFF	TGTGCCAGCAGTTTAGAGTACAATGAGCAGTTCTTC
TRBJ1-2	13	TRBV27	-	-	CASSLDRRGGYTF	TGTGCCAGCAGTTTAGACAGGCGTGGAGGCTACACCTTC
TRBJ1-3	15	TRBV11-3	-	-	CASSPGGSSGNTIYF	TGTGCCAGCAGTCCCGGAGGGAGCTCTGGAAACACCATATATTTT
TRBJ2-3	15	TRBV7-3	-	once	CASSLGGASTDTQYF	TGTGCCAGCAGCTTAGGGGGGGCTAGCACAGATACGCAGTATTTT
TRBJ2-3	15	TRBV6-1	TRBD1	many	CASSGWTGDTDTQYF	TGTGCCAGCAGTGGCTGGACAGGGGACACAGATACGCAGTATTTT
TRBJ1-2	12	TRBV29-1	TRBD1	few	CSVGTGNVGYTF	TGCAGCGTGGGGACAGGGAACGTTGGCTACACCTTC
TRBJ1-5	15	TRBV28	-	-	CASSLFGNSNQPQHF	TGTGCCAGCAGTTTATTCGGTAATAGCAATCAGCCCCAGCATTTT
TRBJ2-7	15	TRBV11-3	-	-	CASSLGSGQFDEQYF	TGTGCCAGCAGCTTAGGTTCCGGACAGTTCGACGAGCAGTACTTC
TRBJ1-2	13	TRBV6-6	TRBD1	-	CASSSSGGDGYTF	TGTGCCAGCAGTTCATCAGGGGGCGATGGCTACACCTTC
TRBJ2-6	16	TRBV5-1	-	-	CASSFDRNSGANVLTF	TGCGCCAGCAGCTTTGACAGAAACTCTGGGGCCAACGTCCTGACTTTC
TRBJ1-4	13	TRBV11-2	-	-	CASSLERPEKLFF	TGTGCCAGCAGCTTAGAGCGCCCTGAAAAACTGTTTTTT
TRBJ1-2	14	TRBV5-6	-	-	CASSLVPRLYGYTF	TGTGCCAGCAGCTTGGTGCCTCGCCTATATGGCTACACCTTC
TRBJ2-2	15	TRBV7-3	-	-	CASSMRDSRTGELFF	TGTGCCAGCAGTATGCGGGACAGTAGGACCGGGGAGCTGTTTTTT
TRBJ2-1	15	TRBV29-1	TRBD2	once	CSAAGTSGGANEQFF	TGCAGCGCTGCCGGGACTAGCGGGGGAGCAAATGAGCAGTTCTTC
TRBJ2-1	11	TRBV30	TRBD2	few	CAWSVSGGGFF	TGTGCCTGGAGTGTATCCGGGGGGGGGTTCTTC
TRBJ1-1	15	TRBV11-2	-	-	CASSLGAGGGTEAFF	TGTGCCAGCAGCTTAGGGGCGGGCGGAGGCACTGAAGCTTTCTTT
TRBJ2-7	15	TRBV5-4	-	-	CASSSPATSTYEQYF	TGTGCCAGCAGCTCCCCTGCGACTAGTACCTACGAGCAGTACTTC
TRBJ1-2	15	TRBV5-1	TRBD1	-	CASSPGTGGAWGYTF	TGCGCCAGCAGCCCCGGGACAGGGGGCGCGTGGGGCTACACCTTC
TRBJ2-3	18	TRBV7-2	TRBD1	-	CASSKGTGGAGTADTQYF	TGTGCCAGCAGCAAAGGGACAGGGGGCGCAGGTACGGCAGATACGCAGTATTTT
TRBJ2-5	15	TRBV15	TRBD2	-	CATSRDLLAEETQYF	TGTGCCACCAGCAGAGATCTACTAGCGGAAGAGACCCAGTACTTC
TRBJ2-7	14	TRBV5-4	TRBD1	-	CASSLEGQFYEQYF	TGTGCCAGCAGCTTGGAGGGACAGTTCTACGAGCAGTACTTC
TRBJ2-3	15	TRBV19	TRBD2	-	CASSMDGRAPDTQYF	TGTGCCAGTAGTATGGACGGGAGGGCCCCAGATACGCAGTATTTT
TRBJ2-1	13	TRBV4-1	-	-	CASSPRQNNEQFF	TGCGCCAGCAGCCCCAGGCAGAACAATGAGCAGTTCTTC
TRBJ2-7	14	TRBV7-6	TRBD1	once	CASSMPGQGYEQYF	TGTGCCAGCAGCATGCCGGGACAGGGTTACGAGCAGTACTTC
TRBJ2-4	14	TRBV4-3	-	-	CASSRTVAKNIQYF	TGCGCCAGCAGCCGGACAGTAGCCAAAAACATTCAGTACTTC
TRBJ1-1	13	TRBV13	TRBD1	-	CASSLTGGTEAFF	TGTGCCAGCAGCCTCACAGGGGGCACTGAAGCTTTCTTT
TRBJ2-5	15	TRBV7-9	-	-	CASSPRRVEQETQYF	TGTGCCAGCAGCCCACGTCGGGTCGAGCAAGAGACCCAGTACTTC